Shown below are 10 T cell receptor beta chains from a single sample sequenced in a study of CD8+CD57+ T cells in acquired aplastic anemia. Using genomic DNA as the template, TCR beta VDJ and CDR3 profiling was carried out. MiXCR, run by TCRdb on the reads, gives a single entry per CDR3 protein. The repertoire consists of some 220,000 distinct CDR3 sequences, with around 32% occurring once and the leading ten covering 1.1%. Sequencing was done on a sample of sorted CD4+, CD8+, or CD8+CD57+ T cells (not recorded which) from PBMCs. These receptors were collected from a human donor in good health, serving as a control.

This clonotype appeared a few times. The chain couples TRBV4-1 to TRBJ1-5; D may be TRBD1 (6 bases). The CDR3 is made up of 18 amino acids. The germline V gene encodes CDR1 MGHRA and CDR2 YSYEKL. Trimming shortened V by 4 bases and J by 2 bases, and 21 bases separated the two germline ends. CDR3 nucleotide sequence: TGCGCCAGCAGCCCAACCGTATCACAGGGAGGGGGCAATCAGCCCCAGCATTTT. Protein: CASSPTVSQGGGNQPQHF.

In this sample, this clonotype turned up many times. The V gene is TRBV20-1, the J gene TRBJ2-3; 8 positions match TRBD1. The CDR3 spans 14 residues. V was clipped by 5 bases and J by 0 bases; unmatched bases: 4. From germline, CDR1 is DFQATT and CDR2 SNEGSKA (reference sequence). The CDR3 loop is CSAPGTGSTDTQYF. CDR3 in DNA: TGCAGTGCTCCCGGGACAGGCAGCACAGATACGCAGTATTTT.

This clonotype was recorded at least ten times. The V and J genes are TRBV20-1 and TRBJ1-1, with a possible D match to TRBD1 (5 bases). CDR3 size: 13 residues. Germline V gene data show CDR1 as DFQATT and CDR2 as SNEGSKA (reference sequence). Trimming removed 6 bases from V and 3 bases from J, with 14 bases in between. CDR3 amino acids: CSADMGWDTEAFF. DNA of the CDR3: TGCAGTGCGGACATGGGGTGGGACACTGAAGCTTTCTTT.

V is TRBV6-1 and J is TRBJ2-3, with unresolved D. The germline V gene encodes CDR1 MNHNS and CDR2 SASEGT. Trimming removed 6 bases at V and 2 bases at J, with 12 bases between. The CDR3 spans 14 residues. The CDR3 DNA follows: TGTGCCAGCAGCCGATGGGTGGCCACAGATACGCAGTATTTT. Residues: CASSRWVATDTQYF.

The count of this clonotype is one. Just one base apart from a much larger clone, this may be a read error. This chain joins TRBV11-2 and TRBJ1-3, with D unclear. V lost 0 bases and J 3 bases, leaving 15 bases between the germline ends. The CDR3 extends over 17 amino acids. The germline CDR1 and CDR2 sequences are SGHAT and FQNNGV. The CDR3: CASSLDLWRASGNTIYF. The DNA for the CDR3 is TGTGCCAGCAGCTTAGATCTGTGGAGGGCCAGTGGAAACACCATATATTTT.

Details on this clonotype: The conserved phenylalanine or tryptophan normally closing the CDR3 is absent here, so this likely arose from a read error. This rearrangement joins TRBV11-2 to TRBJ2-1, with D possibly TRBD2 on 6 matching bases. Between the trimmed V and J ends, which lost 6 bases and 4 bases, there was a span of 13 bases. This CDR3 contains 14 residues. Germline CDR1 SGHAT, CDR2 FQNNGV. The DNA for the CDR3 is TGTGCCAGCAGAGACGGGAGCGGGTACAATGAGCAGTTCCTC. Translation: CASRDGSGYNEQFL.

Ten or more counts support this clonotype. CDR3 coding DNA: TGTGCCAGCAGTCTAATTGGGGACAGGAACACTGAAGCTTTCTTT. This sequence encodes CASSLIGDRNTEAFF. The chain has TRBV6-5 and TRBJ1-1; the match to TRBD1 covers 7 bases. This CDR3 contains 15 residues. V dropped 5 bases and J dropped 1; count of bases not matched to a gene: 7. CDR1 and CDR2 from the germline V gene are MNHEY and SVGAGI.

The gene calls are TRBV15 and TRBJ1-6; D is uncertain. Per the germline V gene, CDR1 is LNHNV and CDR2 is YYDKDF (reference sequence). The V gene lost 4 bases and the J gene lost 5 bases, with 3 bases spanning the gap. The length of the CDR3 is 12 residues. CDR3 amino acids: CATSTDNSPLHF. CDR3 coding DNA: TGTGCCACCAGCACCGATAATTCACCCCTCCACTTT.

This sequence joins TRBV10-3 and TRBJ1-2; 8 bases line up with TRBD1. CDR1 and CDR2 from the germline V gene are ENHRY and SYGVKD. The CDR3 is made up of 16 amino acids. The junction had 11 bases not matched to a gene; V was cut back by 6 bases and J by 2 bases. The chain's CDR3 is CAIRGGTGGFNYGYTF. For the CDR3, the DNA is TGTGCCATCAGGGGGGGAACAGGGGGTTTCAACTATGGCTACACCTTC.

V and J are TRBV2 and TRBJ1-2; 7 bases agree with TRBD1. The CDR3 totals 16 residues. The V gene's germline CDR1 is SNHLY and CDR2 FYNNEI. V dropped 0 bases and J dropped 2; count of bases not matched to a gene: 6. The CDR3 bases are TGTGCCAGCAGTGAAGCGGGACAGCGTATGAACTATGGCTACACCTTC. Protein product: CASSEAGQRMNYGYTF.